A single sample gave rise to the 3 T cell receptor beta chains below, sequenced in a study of control samples from healthy donors and cancer patients. Sequenced by immunoSEQ multiplex PCR; TCRdb stores in-frame clones only, minus some. The sample lists 2,000 to 2,500 clones, around 97% occurring once. Sequencing was performed on PBMCs. These receptor sequences come from a man between 70 and 80 years old with head and neck cancer.

This clone was seen a single time. This chain's CDR3 is CASSLEATGGRETQYF. As DNA, the CDR3 is TGCGCCAGCAGCTTGGAAGCGACAGGGGGAAGGGAGACCCAGTACTTC. This chain joins TRBV5-1 and TRBJ2-5; 9 bases are a match to TRBD1. From germline, CDR1 is SGHRS and CDR2 YFSETQ. The CDR3 runs to 16 residues. The V gene end was trimmed by 0 bases and the J gene end by 5 bases; junction bases not matched to a gene: 8.

V and J are TRBV7-9 and TRBJ2-1; possibly TRBD1 or TRBD2 for D (6 bases each). The CDR3 is 15 amino acids. V was shortened by 5 bases and J by 8 bases, with 19 bases between the two germline ends. Germline V gives CDR1 SEHNR, CDR2 FQNEAQ (reference sequence). The CDR3 reads CASSRGAPGSDEQFF. The CDR3, as DNA: TGTGCCAGCAGCAGGGGGGCGCCGGGCTCTGATGAGCAGTTCTTC.

The rearrangement joins TRBV7-9 to TRBJ1-3, with D maybe TRBD1 (6 bases). This CDR3 spans 16 amino acids. Trimming stripped 4 bases from V and 0 bases from J, with 13 bases between. Looked up from germline, CDR1 is SEHNR and CDR2 is FQNEAQ (reference sequence). This chain's CDR3 is CASSSRQASSGNTIYF. For the CDR3, the DNA is TGTGCCAGCAGCTCAAGACAGGCCAGCTCTGGAAACACCATATATTTT.